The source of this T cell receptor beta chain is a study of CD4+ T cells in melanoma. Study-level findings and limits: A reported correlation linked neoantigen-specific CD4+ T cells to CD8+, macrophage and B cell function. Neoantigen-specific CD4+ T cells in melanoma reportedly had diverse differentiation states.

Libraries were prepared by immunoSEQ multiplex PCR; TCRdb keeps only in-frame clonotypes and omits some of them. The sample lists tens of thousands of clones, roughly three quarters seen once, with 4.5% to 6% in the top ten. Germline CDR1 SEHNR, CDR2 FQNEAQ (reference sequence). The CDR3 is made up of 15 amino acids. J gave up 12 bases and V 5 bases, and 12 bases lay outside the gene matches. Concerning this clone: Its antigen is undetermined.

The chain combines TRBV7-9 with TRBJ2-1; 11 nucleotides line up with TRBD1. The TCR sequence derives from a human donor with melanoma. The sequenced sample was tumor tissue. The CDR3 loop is CASSGRGQGGIGQFF. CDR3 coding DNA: TGTGCCAGCAGCGGCAGGGGACAGGGGGGAATTGGGCAGTTCTTC.